This is a list of T cell receptor beta chains from one sample in a study of blood T cell repertoires in COVID-19. Generated by immunoSEQ multiplex PCR, the TCRdb table keeps only in-frame clones and is missing some. The sample includes approximately 300,000 clones, roughly 88% of them seen just once. Specimen: peripheral blood. The receptor source for this set is a woman aged 45 to 65 with acute or convalescent COVID-19. Each CDR3 is given without its conserved first and last residue.

j_call | v_call | cdr3_aa
TRBJ1-3 | TRBV7-8 | ASSLAQGTGNTIY
TRBJ2-7 | TRBV13 | ASSTTGTGFSYEQY
TRBJ1-5 | TRBV28 | ASSLRGRVMHQPQH
TRBJ2-1 | TRBV29-1 | SVEVRKTGPPYNEQF
TRBJ2-7 | TRBV24-1 | ATSGRAGTGSYEQY
TRBJ1-6 | TRBV19 | ASRNTFGDSPLH
TRBJ2-1 | TRBV7-8 | ASRERRGLYNEQF
TRBJ1-1 | TRBV27 | ASRGAARAPEAF
TRBJ2-7 | TRBV28 | ASSPNLGVFREQY
TRBJ2-5 | TRBV4-3 | ASSQDGEYQETQY
TRBJ2-1 | TRBV24-1 | AAFRTSGSSYNEQF
TRBJ1-5 | TRBV4-1 | ASSQEGVNQPQH
TRBJ1-1 | TRBV29-1 | SVMGQWGTEAF
TRBJ1-3 | TRBV6-5 | ATKSSGNTIY
TRBJ2-1 | TRBV7-2 | ASSPPQLWPNNEQF
TRBJ2-2 | TRBV19 | ASSIQTVNPGELF
TRBJ1-4 | TRBV28 | ASSPGSEFGKLF
TRBJ2-7 | TRBV10-3 | AISERPASTYEQY
TRBJ1-1 | TRBV7-3 | ASSLSGGRTEAF
TRBJ1-5 | TRBV5-1 | ASSLAPGGQPQH
TRBJ1-1 | TRBV18 | ASSPKHATEAF
TRBJ2-1 | TRBV28 | ASSLSYGRERDEQF
TRBJ2-5 | TRBV27 | ASSWGQLQETQY
TRBJ1-1 | TRBV7-2 | ASSSQGNTEAF
TRBJ1-6 | TRBV14 | ASSQMIAGGAALRPLH
TRBJ1-2 | TRBV4-3 | ASSRRTGASANYGYT
TRBJ1-3 | TRBV27 | ASSLGRGNTIY
TRBJ1-5 | TRBV6-5 | ASSYSRWQPQH
TRBJ2-5 | TRBV24-1 | ATSDSRTSGKPQETQY
TRBJ1-6 | TRBV18 | ASSPSDRGGNSPLH
TRBJ2-3 | TRBV3-1/TRBV3-2 | ASSQELAGSLTDTQY
TRBJ2-5 | TRBV27 | ASSFSGRAGKETQY
TRBJ2-1 | TRBV18 | ASSPRTSGKEQF
TRBJ1-6 | TRBV6-6 | ASSSIPGQGTSPLH
TRBJ1-5 | TRBV9 | ASSVAGNSNQPQH
TRBJ1-5 | TRBV4-2 | ASSQEGRGLNQPQH
TRBJ2-2 | TRBV7-3 | ASSLGGTPSSGELF
TRBJ1-6 | TRBV3-1/TRBV3-2 | ASSQDRAKSPLH
TRBJ2-7 | TRBV7-3 | ASSPTGSYEQY
TRBJ1-2 | TRBV29-1 | SVESPLLENGYT
TRBJ1-6 | TRBV2 | ASTSGQGNSPLH